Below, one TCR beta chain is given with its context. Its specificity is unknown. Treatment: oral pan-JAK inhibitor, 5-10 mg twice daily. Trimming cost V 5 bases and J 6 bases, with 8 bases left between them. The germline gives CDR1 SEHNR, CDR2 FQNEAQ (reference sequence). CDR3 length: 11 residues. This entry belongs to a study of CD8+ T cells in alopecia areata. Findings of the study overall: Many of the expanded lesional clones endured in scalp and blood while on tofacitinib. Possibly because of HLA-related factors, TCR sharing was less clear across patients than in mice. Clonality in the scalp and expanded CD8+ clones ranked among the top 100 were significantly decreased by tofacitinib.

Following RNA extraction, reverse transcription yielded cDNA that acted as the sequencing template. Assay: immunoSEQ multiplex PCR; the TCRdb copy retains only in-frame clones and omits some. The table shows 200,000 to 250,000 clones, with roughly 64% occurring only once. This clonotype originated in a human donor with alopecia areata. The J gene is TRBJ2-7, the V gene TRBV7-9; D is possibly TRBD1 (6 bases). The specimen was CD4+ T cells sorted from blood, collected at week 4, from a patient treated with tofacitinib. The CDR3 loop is CASSQGTEQYF. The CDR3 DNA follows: TGTGCCAGCAGCCAGGGGACCGAGCAGTACTTC.